Listed below are T cell receptor beta chains from one sample, sequenced in a study of T cell responses to AZD1222 COVID-19 vaccine. Sequencing used immunoSEQ multiplex PCR; TCRdb keeps in-frame clones, though not all of them. The repertoire includes roughly 130,000 clones, around 93% of them detected once, and roughly 3.1% sits in the top ten. The source was peripheral blood, collected on day 0 of AZD1222 vaccination. The source is an adult in good health. CDR3s include the opening cysteine and the closing phenylalanine or tryptophan. A D gene is named only where the DNA matches it firmly. Where a row states a size, it is once, few, many or the class of an expanded clone; other rows omit it.

d_call: -; j_call: TRBJ2-5; v_call: TRBV7-9; clone_size: -; cdr3_aa: CASSSRQIQETQYF; cdr3_nt: TGTGCCAGCAGCTCCCGACAGATACAAGAGACCCAGTACTTC
d_call: -; j_call: TRBJ2-7; v_call: TRBV11-3; clone_size: -; cdr3_aa: CASSLGLQIGEQYF; cdr3_nt: TGTGCCAGCAGCTTGGGCCTACAGATCGGCGAGCAGTACTTC
d_call: -; j_call: TRBJ1-5; v_call: TRBV7-2; clone_size: -; cdr3_aa: CASSLQGVSNQPQHF; cdr3_nt: TGTGCCAGCAGCTTACAGGGCGTTAGCAATCAGCCCCAGCATTTT
d_call: -; j_call: TRBJ1-5; v_call: TRBV24-1; clone_size: -; cdr3_aa: CATSDSGQPQHF; cdr3_nt: TGTGCCACCAGTGATTCAGGTCAGCCCCAGCATTTT
d_call: -; j_call: TRBJ1-1; v_call: TRBV4-1; clone_size: -; cdr3_aa: CASSQVSVIPEAFF; cdr3_nt: TGCGCCAGCAGCCAAGTTAGTGTTATCCCTGAAGCTTTCTTT
d_call: -; j_call: TRBJ2-5; v_call: TRBV7-6; clone_size: -; cdr3_aa: CASSLLGTPYQETQYF; cdr3_nt: TGTGCCAGCAGCTTGCTCGGGACCCCGTACCAAGAGACCCAGTACTTC
d_call: -; j_call: TRBJ1-4; v_call: TRBV24-1; clone_size: -; cdr3_aa: CATSDSREIVGEKLFF; cdr3_nt: TGTGCCACCAGTGATTCTCGGGAGATAGTAGGGGAAAAACTGTTTTTT
d_call: -; j_call: TRBJ2-2; v_call: TRBV28; clone_size: once; cdr3_aa: CASTWVWGGELFF; cdr3_nt: TGTGCCAGCACCTGGGTGTGGGGCGGGGAGCTGTTTTTT
d_call: -; j_call: TRBJ2-2; v_call: TRBV7-2; clone_size: -; cdr3_aa: CASSLGPKRELFF; cdr3_nt: TGTGCCAGCAGCTTAGGGCCAAAGAGGGAGCTGTTTTTT
d_call: TRBD1; j_call: TRBJ2-3; v_call: TRBV4-2; clone_size: once; cdr3_aa: CASSQGKDRAGDTQYF; cdr3_nt: TGTGCCAGCAGCCAAGGAAAGGACAGGGCGGGAGATACGCAGTATTTT
d_call: -; j_call: TRBJ2-7; v_call: TRBV11-3; clone_size: -; cdr3_aa: CASSLDSSYEQYF; cdr3_nt: TGTGCCAGCAGCTTAGATTCCTCCTACGAGCAGTACTTC
d_call: -; j_call: TRBJ1-1; v_call: TRBV14; clone_size: -; cdr3_aa: CASSTKFAEAFF; cdr3_nt: TGTGCCAGCAGCACCAAATTCGCTGAAGCTTTCTTT
d_call: -; j_call: TRBJ2-7; v_call: TRBV24-1; clone_size: -; cdr3_aa: CATSDPRQGSPYEQYF; cdr3_nt: TGTGCCACCAGTGATCCCCGGCAGGGGTCCCCCTACGAGCAGTACTTC
d_call: TRBD2; j_call: TRBJ2-1; v_call: TRBV7-9; clone_size: -; cdr3_aa: CASSRRTSGAEDEQFF; cdr3_nt: TGTGCCAGCAGCCGGAGGACTAGCGGGGCGGAGGATGAGCAGTTCTTC
d_call: -; j_call: TRBJ1-1; v_call: TRBV7-8; clone_size: -; cdr3_aa: CASTRGGNTEAFF; cdr3_nt: TGTGCCAGCACCCGGGGAGGAAACACTGAAGCTTTCTTT
d_call: -; j_call: TRBJ1-1; v_call: TRBV19; clone_size: once; cdr3_aa: CASSIHMGGTEAFF; cdr3_nt: TGTGCCAGTAGTATTCACATGGGAGGGACTGAAGCTTTCTTT
d_call: TRBD2; j_call: TRBJ2-3; v_call: TRBV6-4; clone_size: -; cdr3_aa: CASSKLAGGTDTQYF; cdr3_nt: TGTGCCAGCAGTAAACTAGCGGGGGGCACAGATACGCAGTATTTT
d_call: -; j_call: TRBJ1-4; v_call: TRBV6-2/TRBV6-3; clone_size: -; cdr3_aa: CASSNGRVGEKLFF; cdr3_nt: TGTGCCAGCAGTAACGGACGGGTAGGGGAAAAACTGTTTTTT
d_call: -; j_call: TRBJ2-7; v_call: TRBV7-9; clone_size: -; cdr3_aa: CASSLGDYEQYF; cdr3_nt: TGTGCCAGCAGCCTCGGGGATTACGAGCAGTACTTC
d_call: TRBD2; j_call: TRBJ2-7; v_call: TRBV9; clone_size: -; cdr3_aa: CASSVGLAEPYEQYF; cdr3_nt: TGTGCCAGCAGCGTAGGACTAGCGGAACCCTACGAGCAGTACTTC
d_call: -; j_call: TRBJ1-1; v_call: TRBV27; clone_size: once; cdr3_aa: CASRQLNMNTEAFF; cdr3_nt: TGTGCCAGCCGACAGCTAAACATGAACACTGAAGCTTTCTTT
d_call: TRBD1; j_call: TRBJ1-6; v_call: TRBV19; clone_size: -; cdr3_aa: CASSASTGGRSPLHF; cdr3_nt: TGTGCCAGTAGTGCGTCAACAGGGGGACGGTCACCCCTCCACTTT
d_call: -; j_call: TRBJ1-2; v_call: TRBV24-1; clone_size: -; cdr3_aa: CATRGGGNYGYTF; cdr3_nt: TGTGCCACCCGTGGAGGGGGTAACTATGGCTACACCTTC
d_call: TRBD2; j_call: TRBJ2-3; v_call: TRBV4-3; clone_size: once; cdr3_aa: CASSRQAGVTDTQYF; cdr3_nt: TGCGCCAGCAGCCGACAAGCGGGGGTCACAGATACGCAGTATTTT
d_call: -; j_call: TRBJ2-7; v_call: TRBV28; clone_size: -; cdr3_aa: CASSLGRITYEQYF; cdr3_nt: TGTGCCAGCAGTTTAGGTAGGATTACCTACGAGCAGTACTTC
d_call: -; j_call: TRBJ1-2; v_call: TRBV12-3/TRBV12-4; clone_size: -; cdr3_aa: CASSSTGRYGYTF; cdr3_nt: TGTGCCAGCAGTTCCACAGGGAGGTATGGCTACACCTTC
d_call: TRBD2; j_call: TRBJ2-7; v_call: TRBV10-1; clone_size: few; cdr3_aa: CASSASGSYEQYF; cdr3_nt: TGCGCCAGCAGTGCTAGCGGGAGCTACGAGCAGTACTTC
d_call: -; j_call: TRBJ2-5; v_call: TRBV7-8; clone_size: -; cdr3_aa: CASSSSVLETQYF; cdr3_nt: TGTGCCAGCAGCTCGTCGGTGCTTGAGACCCAGTACTTC